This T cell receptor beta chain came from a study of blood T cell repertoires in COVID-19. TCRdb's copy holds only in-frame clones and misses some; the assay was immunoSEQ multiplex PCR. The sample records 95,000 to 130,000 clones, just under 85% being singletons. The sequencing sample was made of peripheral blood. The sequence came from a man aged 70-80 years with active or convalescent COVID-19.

The CDR3 loop reads CSKRDTYNEQFF. The DNA of the CDR3 is TGCAGCAAACGGGACACCTACAATGAGCAGTTCTTC. V gene TRBV29-1 combines with J gene TRBJ2-1; TRBD1 might be the D (6 bases). V was shortened by 8 bases and J by 2 bases, with 10 bases between the two germline ends. This CDR3 comprises 12 residues. In germline, CDR1 is SQVTM, CDR2 ANQGSEA.